This TCR beta chain was retrieved from a study of blood T cell repertoires in COVID-19. Study information: Donors in the United States, Italy and Spain gave samples during acute or convalescent COVID-19. The cDNA or gDNA used as material had been derived from T cells, B-cell-depleted T cells, or PBMCs.

This CDR3 comprises 17 residues. The J segment lost 2 bases and the V segment lost 1 base, leaving 7 bases of the junction unmatched. The germline V gene has CDR1 MNHNS and CDR2 SASEGT. Original methodology: From reference gene primer amplification, estimates of nucleated cell counts were derived. Data came from immunoSEQ multiplex PCR; TCRdb stores just in-frame clones and leaves some out. V and J calls and clone size are given by that table; D and trimming were obtained from the DNA. This table holds some 95,000 clones, 70% to 90% found once. The chain joins TRBV6-1 to TRBJ1-5; 8 nucleotides align to TRBD1. The sequencing sample was made of peripheral blood. This TCR derives from a man in his 70s with acute or convalescent COVID-19. The CDR3 spells CASSEVGRGHGNQPQHF. Written as DNA, the CDR3 is TGTGCCAGCAGTGAAGTTGGCAGGGGGCACGGCAATCAGCCCCAGCATTTT.